This TCR beta chain was captured in a study of blood T cell repertoires in COVID-19. About the study: The United States, Italy and Spain were the sources of the acute and convalescent COVID-19 samples. PBMCs, B-cell-depleted T cells, or T cells provided the cDNA or gDNA that made up the material.

Original processing notes: Reference gene primer amplification gave estimated nucleated cell counts. Measured with immunoSEQ multiplex PCR; TCRdb has only the in-frame clones, and not every one. V and J calls and clone size come straight from that table; D and trimming were deduced from the DNA. The sample lists some 93,000 clones, roughly 86% occurring once. The sample taken for sequencing was peripheral blood. The TCR was taken from a man aged 45-60 years with acute or convalescent COVID-19.

CDR3 sequence: CASSSTGTSGIGTDTQYF. CDR3 nucleotide sequence: TGTGCCAGCAGCTCAACCGGGACTAGCGGGATTGGGACAGATACGCAGTATTTT. This chain links TRBV9 with TRBJ2-3, with 13 nucleotides matching TRBD2. Unmatched junction bases numbered 11, after V lost 4 bases and J lost 3 bases. Germline V gene lookup returns CDR1 SGDLS and CDR2 YYNGEE. The CDR3 is 18 residues long.